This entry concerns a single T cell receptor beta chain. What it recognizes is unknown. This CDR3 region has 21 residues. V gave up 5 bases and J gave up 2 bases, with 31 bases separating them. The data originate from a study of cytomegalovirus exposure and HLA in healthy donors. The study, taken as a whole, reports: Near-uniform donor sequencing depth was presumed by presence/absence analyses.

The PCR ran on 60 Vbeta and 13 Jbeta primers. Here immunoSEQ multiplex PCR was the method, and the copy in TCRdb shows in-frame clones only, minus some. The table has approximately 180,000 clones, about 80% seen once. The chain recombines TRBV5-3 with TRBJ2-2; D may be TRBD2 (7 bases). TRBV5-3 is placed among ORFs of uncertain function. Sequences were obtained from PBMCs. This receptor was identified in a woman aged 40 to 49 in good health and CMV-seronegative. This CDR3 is CARRSNAGGRCLTQNTGELFF. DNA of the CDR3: TGTGCCAGAAGATCCAACGCCGGGGGGCGATGCCTTACACAAAACACCGGGGAGCTGTTTTTT.